A selection of T cell receptor beta chains follows, all from one sample in a study of PD-1 blockade in classical Hodgkin lymphoma. Method: immunoSEQ multiplex PCR; TCRdb's copy keeps in-frame clones and lacks some. The sample carries 20,000 to 25,000 clones, around 70% recorded once. The sample was peripheral blood mononuclear cells (PBMCs), taken before the fourth cycle of nivolumab. These receptors originate from a human donor with classical Hodgkin lymphoma. Each CDR3 is given with its conserved first and last residue. D genes are given only for firm matches. The size field is filled for only some rows; it gives once, few, many or a size class.

V	size	J	D	CDR3	DNA
TRBV5-1	-	TRBJ1-4	TRBD1	CASSGQGSGNEKLFF	TGCGCCAGCAGCGGACAGGGTTCGGGAAATGAAAAACTGTTTTTT
TRBV7-9	-	TRBJ1-2	-	CASSLADGQGYTF	TGTGCCAGCAGCTTAGCGGATGGTCAGGGCTACACCTTC
TRBV10-3	-	TRBJ2-3	TRBD2	CASAGLADSTDTQYF	TGTGCCTCCGCGGGGCTAGCGGACAGCACAGATACGCAGTATTTT
TRBV11-2	few	TRBJ1-4	TRBD1	CASSSDRVEGKLFF	TGTGCCAGCAGCTCCGACAGGGTCGAGGGAAAACTGTTTTTT
TRBV4-1	-	TRBJ2-7	-	CASSQGITSPRNEQYF	TGCGCCAGCAGCCAAGGTATAACTAGCCCGAGGAACGAGCAGTACTTC
TRBV2	-	TRBJ1-5	-	CASSFRGARDTPQHF	TGTGCCAGCAGTTTTCGGGGGGCGCGCGATACGCCCCAGCATTTT
TRBV5-5	once	TRBJ2-6	-	CASSLGSTGANVLTF	TGTGCCAGCAGCTTGGGATCAACTGGGGCCAACGTCCTGACTTTC
TRBV6-5	few	TRBJ1-2	-	CATGSSYGYTF	TGTGCCACAGGGTCCTCCTATGGCTACACCTTC
TRBV9	-	TRBJ1-3	TRBD1	CASSARQGASGNTIYF	TGTGCCAGCAGCGCCAGACAGGGGGCCTCTGGAAACACCATATATTTT
TRBV5-5	-	TRBJ2-1	TRBD2	CASSPTSRGNEQFF	TGTGCCAGCAGCCCGACTAGCCGGGGCAATGAGCAGTTCTTC